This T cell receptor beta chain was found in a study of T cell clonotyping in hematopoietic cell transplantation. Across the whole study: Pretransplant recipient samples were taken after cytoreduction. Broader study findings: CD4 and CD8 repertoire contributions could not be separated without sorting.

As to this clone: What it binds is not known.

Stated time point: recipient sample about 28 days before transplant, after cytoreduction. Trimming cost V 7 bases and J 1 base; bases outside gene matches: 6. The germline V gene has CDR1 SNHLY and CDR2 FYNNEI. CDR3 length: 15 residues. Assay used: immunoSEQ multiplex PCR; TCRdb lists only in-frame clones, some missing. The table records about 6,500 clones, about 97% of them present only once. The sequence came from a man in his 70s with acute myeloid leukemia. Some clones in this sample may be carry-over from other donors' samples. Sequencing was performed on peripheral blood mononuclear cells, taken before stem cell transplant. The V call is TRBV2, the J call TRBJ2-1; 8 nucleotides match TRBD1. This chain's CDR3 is CASKGQGLSYNEQFF. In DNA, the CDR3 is TGTGCCAGCAAAGGACAGGGCCTATCCTACAATGAGCAGTTCTTC.